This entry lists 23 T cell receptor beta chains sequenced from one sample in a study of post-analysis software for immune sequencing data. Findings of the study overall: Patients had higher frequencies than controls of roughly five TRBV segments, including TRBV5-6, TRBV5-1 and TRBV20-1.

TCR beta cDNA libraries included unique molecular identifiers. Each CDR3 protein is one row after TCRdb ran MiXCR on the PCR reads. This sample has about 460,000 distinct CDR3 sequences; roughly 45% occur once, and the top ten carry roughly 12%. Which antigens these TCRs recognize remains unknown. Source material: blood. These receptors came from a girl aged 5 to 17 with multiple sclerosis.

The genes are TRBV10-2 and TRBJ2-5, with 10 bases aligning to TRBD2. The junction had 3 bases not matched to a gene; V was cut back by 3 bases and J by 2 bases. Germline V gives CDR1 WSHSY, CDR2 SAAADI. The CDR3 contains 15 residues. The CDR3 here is CASSDNSGRQETQYF. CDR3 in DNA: TGCGCCAGCAGTGATAATAGCGGGAGGCAAGAGACCCAGTACTTC.

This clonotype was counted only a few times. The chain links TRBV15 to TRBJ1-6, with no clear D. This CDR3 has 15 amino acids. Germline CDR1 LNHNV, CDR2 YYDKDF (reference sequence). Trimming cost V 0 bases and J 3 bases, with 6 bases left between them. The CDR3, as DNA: TGTGCCACCAGCAGAGACGGAAACTATAATTCACCCCTCCACTTT. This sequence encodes CATSRDGNYNSPLHF.

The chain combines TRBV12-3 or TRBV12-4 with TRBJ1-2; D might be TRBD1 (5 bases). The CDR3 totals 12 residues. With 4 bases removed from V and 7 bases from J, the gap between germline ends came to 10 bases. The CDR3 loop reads CASSSGSGGYTF. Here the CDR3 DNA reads TGTGCCAGCAGTTCAGGGAGCGGTGGCTACACCTTC.

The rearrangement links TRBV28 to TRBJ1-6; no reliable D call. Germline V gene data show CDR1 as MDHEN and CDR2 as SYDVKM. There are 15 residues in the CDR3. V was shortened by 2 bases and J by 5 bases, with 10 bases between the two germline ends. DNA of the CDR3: TGTGCCAGCAGTTTAATCAGCCCAAATAATTCACCCCTCCACTTT. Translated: CASSLISPNNSPLHF.

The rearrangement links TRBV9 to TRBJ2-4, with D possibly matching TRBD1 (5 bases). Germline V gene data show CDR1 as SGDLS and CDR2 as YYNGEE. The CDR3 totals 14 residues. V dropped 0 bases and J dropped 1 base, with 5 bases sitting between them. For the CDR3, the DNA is TGTGCCAGCAGCGTAGCAGGGGCCAAAAACATTCAGTACTTC. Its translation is CASSVAGAKNIQYF.

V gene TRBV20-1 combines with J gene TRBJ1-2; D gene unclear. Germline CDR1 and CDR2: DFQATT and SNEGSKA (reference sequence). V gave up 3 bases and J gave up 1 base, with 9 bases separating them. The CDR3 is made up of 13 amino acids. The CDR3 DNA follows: TGCAGTGCTAGTCGCGGACTTAACTATGGCTACACCTTC. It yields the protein CSASRGLNYGYTF.

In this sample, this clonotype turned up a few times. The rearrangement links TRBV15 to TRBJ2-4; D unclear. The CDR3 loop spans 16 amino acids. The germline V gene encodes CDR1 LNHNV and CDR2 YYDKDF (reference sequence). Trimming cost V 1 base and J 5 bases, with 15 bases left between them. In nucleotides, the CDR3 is TGTGCCACCAGCAGAGGCCTATCTAACCTACAAAACATTCAGTACTTC. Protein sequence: CATSRGLSNLQNIQYF.

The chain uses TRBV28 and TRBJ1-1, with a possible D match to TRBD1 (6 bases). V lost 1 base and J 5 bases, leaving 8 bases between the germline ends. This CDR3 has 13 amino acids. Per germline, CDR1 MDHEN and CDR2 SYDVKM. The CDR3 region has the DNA TGTGCCAGCAGTTTATCCGACAGGACTGAAGCTTTCTTT. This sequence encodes CASSLSDRTEAFF. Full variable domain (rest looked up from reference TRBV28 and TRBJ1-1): DVKVTQSSRYLVKRTGEKVFLECVQDMDHENMFWYRQDPGLGLRLIYFSYDVKMKEKGDIPEGYSVSREKKERFSLILESASTNQTSMYLCASSLSDRTEAFFGQGTRLTVV.

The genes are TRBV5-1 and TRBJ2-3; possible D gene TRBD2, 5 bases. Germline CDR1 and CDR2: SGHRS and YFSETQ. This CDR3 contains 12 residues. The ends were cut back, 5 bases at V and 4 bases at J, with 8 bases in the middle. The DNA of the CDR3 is TGCGCCAGCAGACTAGTCCCAGATACGCAGTATTTT. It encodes CASRLVPDTQYF.

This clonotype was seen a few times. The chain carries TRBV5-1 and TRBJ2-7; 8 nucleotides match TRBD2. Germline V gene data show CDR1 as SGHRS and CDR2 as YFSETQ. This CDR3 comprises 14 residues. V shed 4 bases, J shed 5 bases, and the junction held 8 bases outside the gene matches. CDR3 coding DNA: TGCGCCAGCAGCCCCCAAAGCGGGAGCAACGAGCAGTACTTC. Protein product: CASSPQSGSNEQYF. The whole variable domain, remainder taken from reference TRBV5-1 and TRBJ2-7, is KAGVTQTPRYLIKTRGQQVTLSCSPISGHRSVSWYQQTPGQGLQFLFEYFSETQRNKGNFPGRFSGRQFSNSRSEMNVSTLELGDSALYLCASSPQSGSNEQYFGPGTRLTVT.

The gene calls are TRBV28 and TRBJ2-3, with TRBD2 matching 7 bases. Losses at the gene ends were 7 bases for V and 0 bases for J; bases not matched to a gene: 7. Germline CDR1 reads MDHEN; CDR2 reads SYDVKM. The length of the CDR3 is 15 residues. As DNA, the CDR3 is TGTGCCAGCACCTATAACGGGAGGAGCACAGATACGCAGTATTTT. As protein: CASTYNGRSTDTQYF.

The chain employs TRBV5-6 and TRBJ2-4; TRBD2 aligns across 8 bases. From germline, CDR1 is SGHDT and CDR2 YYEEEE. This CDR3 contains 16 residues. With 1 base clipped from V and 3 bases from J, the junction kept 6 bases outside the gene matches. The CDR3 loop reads CASSLREGLSKNIQYF. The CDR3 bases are TGTGCCAGCAGCTTGCGGGAGGGCCTAAGCAAAAACATTCAGTACTTC.

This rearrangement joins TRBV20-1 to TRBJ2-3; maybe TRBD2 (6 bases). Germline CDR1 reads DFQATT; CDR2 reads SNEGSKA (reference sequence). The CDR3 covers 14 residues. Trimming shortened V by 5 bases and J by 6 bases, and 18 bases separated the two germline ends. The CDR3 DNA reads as TGCAGTGCTGGACCTACGGGAGCCCGGGATACGCAGTATTTT. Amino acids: CSAGPTGARDTQYF.

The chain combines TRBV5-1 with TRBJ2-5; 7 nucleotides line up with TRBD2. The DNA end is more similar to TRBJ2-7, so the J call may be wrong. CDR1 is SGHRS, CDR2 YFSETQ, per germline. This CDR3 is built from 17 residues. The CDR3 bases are TGCGCCAGCGGTGGGAGGGGTAGCGGCACACTGGGCGACGAGCAGTACTTC. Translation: CASGGRGSGTLGDEQYF.

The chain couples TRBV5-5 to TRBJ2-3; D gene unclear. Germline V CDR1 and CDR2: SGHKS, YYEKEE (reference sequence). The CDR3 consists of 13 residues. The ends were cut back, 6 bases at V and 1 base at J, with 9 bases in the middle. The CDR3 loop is CASIMTGTDTQYF. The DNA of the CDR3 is TGTGCCAGCATAATGACGGGCACAGATACGCAGTATTTT.

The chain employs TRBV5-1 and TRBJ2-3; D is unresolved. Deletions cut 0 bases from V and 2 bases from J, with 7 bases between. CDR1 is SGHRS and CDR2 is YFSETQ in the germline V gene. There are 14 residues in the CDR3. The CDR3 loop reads CASSLDSHTDTQYF. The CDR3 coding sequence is TGCGCCAGCAGCTTGGACAGCCACACAGATACGCAGTATTTT.

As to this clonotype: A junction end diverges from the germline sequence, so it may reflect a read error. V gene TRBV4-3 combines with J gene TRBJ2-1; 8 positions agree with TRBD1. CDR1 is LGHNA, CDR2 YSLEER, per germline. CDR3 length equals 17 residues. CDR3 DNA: TGCACCAGCAGCCAAGAAGTGGCAGGGGGCTCGTGGGATGAGCAGTTCTTC. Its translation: CTSSQEVAGGSWDEQFF.

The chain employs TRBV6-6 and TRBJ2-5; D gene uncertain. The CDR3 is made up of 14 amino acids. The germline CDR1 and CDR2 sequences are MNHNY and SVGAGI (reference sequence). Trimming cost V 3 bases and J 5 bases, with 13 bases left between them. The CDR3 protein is CASSYLSLEETQYF. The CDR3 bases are TGTGCCAGCAGTTATCTGAGTTTGGAGGAGACCCAGTACTTC.

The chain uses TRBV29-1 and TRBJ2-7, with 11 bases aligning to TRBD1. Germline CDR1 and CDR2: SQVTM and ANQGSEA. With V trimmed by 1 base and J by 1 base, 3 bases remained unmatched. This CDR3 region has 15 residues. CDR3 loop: CSVEVDRGPSYEQYF. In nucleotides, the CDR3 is TGCAGCGTTGAAGTGGACAGGGGGCCATCCTACGAGCAGTACTTC.

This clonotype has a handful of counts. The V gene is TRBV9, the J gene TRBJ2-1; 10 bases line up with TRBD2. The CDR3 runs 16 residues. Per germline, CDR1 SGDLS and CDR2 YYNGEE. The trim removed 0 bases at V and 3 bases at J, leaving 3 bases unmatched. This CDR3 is CASSVVLAGDYNEQFF. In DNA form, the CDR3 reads TGTGCCAGCAGCGTAGTCCTAGCGGGAGACTACAATGAGCAGTTCTTC.

DNA for the CDR3: TGTGCCAGCAGTGAACAGGGAAAAGGGGAAAAACTGTTTTTT. Translated: CASSEQGKGEKLFF. The J gene is TRBJ1-4, the V gene TRBV6-1, with D perhaps matching TRBD1 (5 bases). Germline-derived CDR1 and CDR2 are MNHNS and SASEGT. With 2 bases removed from V and 8 bases from J, the gap between germline ends came to 12 bases. CDR3 size: 14 residues.

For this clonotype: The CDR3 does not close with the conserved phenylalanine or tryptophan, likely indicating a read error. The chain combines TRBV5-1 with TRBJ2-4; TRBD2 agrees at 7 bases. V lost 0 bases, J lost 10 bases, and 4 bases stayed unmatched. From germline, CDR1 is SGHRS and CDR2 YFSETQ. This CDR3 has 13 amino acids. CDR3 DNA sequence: TGCGCCAGCAGCTTGGAGCGGGAAGGTATTCAGTACGTC. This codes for CASSLEREGIQYV.

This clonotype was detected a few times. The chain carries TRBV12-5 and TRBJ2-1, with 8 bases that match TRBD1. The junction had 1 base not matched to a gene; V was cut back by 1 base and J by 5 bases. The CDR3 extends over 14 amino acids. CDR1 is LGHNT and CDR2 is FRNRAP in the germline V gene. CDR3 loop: CASGLGTGHNEQFF. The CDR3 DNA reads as TGTGCTAGTGGTTTGGGGACAGGGCACAATGAGCAGTTCTTC.